A single sample gave rise to the 30 T cell receptor beta chains below, sequenced in a study of blood T cell repertoires in COVID-19. Some clones are missing from TCRdb's copy, which holds only in-frame ones; the method was immunoSEQ multiplex PCR. The sample consists of about 97,000 clones, approximately 90% of them appearing once. The source material was peripheral blood. The receptors shown here come from a man in his sixties with acute or convalescent COVID-19.

The V call is TRBV2, the J call TRBJ2-3; D unresolved. The germline CDR1 and CDR2 sequences are SNHLY and FYNNEI. V was trimmed by 4 bases and J by 9 bases, leaving 17 bases between them. CDR3 length: 14 residues. This CDR3 is CASSVLASTRTQYF. For the CDR3, the DNA is TGTGCCAGCAGTGTGCTGGCTAGTACAAGAACGCAGTATTTT.

This sequence joins TRBV3-1 (or the pseudogene TRBV3-2) and TRBJ1-4; 8 nucleotides line up with TRBD1. After removal of 4 bases from V and 8 bases from J, the junction contained 6 bases not matched to a gene. The CDR3 has 14 amino acids. The V gene's germline CDR1 is LGHDT and CDR2 YNNKEL (reference sequence). The CDR3 nucleotides read TGTGCCAGCAGCCTCCGGACAGGGACCGAAAAACTGTTTTTT. It codes for CASSLRTGTEKLFF.

The rearrangement joins TRBV6-4 to TRBJ1-1; 8 bases match TRBD1. The length of the CDR3 is 16 residues. Germline V gives CDR1 MRHNA, CDR2 SNTAGT. V shed 7 bases, J shed 4 bases, and the junction held 14 bases outside the gene matches. The CDR3: CASKKGQDLLGTEAFF. CDR3 DNA: TGTGCCAGCAAGAAGGGACAGGATCTACTGGGCACTGAAGCTTTCTTT.

This chain joins TRBV23-1 and TRBJ2-7; the D gene is possibly TRBD1 (7 bases). TRBV23-1 is reported as an ORF; its role is uncertain. V was shortened by 3 bases and J by 3 bases, with 18 bases between the two germline ends. The length of the CDR3 is 16 residues. Written as DNA, the CDR3 is TGCGCCAGCAGTCACTTGAGCAGGGGGGCACTCTACGAGCAGTACGTC. This encodes CASSHLSRGALYEQYV.

This chain uses TRBV2 with TRBJ1-2; TRBD1 might be the D (6 bases). The germline V and J ends were trimmed by 7 bases and 8 bases, with 17 bases remaining between them. This CDR3 is 13 amino acids long. Germline V gene sequence: CDR1 SNHLY, CDR2 FYNNEI. Written as DNA, the CDR3 is TGTGCCAGCAAAGCAGGGGTTTACGGCGGCTACACCTTC. It specifies CASKAGVYGGYTF.

The rearrangement links TRBV27 to TRBJ1-2; the D is unclear. Per germline, CDR1 MNHEY and CDR2 SMNVEV (reference sequence). CDR3 length: 13 amino acids. The V and J ends lost 6 bases and 5 bases respectively, with 13 bases between them. CDR3 region: CASSMRLGYGYTF. CDR3 DNA: TGTGCCAGCAGCATGAGGCTTGGGTATGGCTACACCTTC.

The chain has TRBV28 and TRBJ1-6; D gene unclear. V shed 7 bases and J shed 0 bases, with 13 bases lying between them. The CDR3 is 16 amino acids. Per germline, CDR1 MDHEN and CDR2 SYDVKM. CDR3 sequence reads: CASTGTTPSYNSPLHF. The CDR3 DNA is TGTGCCAGCACAGGCACAACCCCCTCCTATAATTCACCCCTCCACTTT.

The gene calls are TRBV18 and TRBJ2-5; 10 nucleotides agree with TRBD1. The V gene's germline CDR1 is KGHSH and CDR2 LQKENI. The CDR3 sequence is 16 residues long. Trimming cost V 4 bases and J 3 bases; bases outside gene matches: 8. CDR3 loop: CASSRTGGGHEETQYF. The DNA of the CDR3 is TGTGCCAGCTCACGGACAGGGGGAGGTCATGAAGAGACCCAGTACTTC.

V is TRBV18 and J is TRBJ1-2, with 7 positions matching TRBD1. Germline CDR1 KGHSH, CDR2 LQKENI. The CDR3 runs 14 residues. V gave up 5 bases and J gave up 2 bases; unmatched junction bases: 5. The CDR3 region is CASSSGGLNYGYTF. The CDR3 DNA is TGTGCCAGCTCATCAGGGGGACTGAACTATGGCTACACCTTC. Full variable domain (remainder filled in from reference TRBV18 and TRBJ1-2): NAGVMQNPRHLVRRRGQEARLRCSPMKGHSHVYWYRQLPEEGLKFMVYLQKENIIDESGMPKERFSAEFPKEGPSILRIQQVVRGDSAAYFCASSSGGLNYGYTFGSGTRLTVV.

This clone was detected only once. V is TRBV6-1 and J is TRBJ1-2; D not resolved. The germline CDR1 and CDR2 sequences are MNHNS and SASEGT. This CDR3 spans 13 amino acids. The V end was cut by 2 bases, the J end by 4 bases, with 8 bases between. The CDR3 loop is CASSELGSYGYTF. The CDR3 DNA reads TGTGCCAGCAGTGAACTGGGGAGCTATGGCTACACCTTC.

The rearrangement joins TRBV6-4 to TRBJ2-1; D not certain. V shed 6 bases and J shed 0 bases, with 12 bases lying between them. The CDR3 spans 15 residues. Germline CDR1 MRHNA, CDR2 SNTAGT. CDR3 sequence reads: CASSHEVGSYNEQFF. For the CDR3, the DNA is TGTGCCAGCAGCCATGAGGTCGGCTCCTACAATGAGCAGTTCTTC.

The chain couples TRBV9 to TRBJ2-3; 15 nucleotides align to TRBD2. V was pared by 3 bases and J by 0 bases, with 5 bases of the junction left unmatched. This CDR3 contains 18 residues. Per germline, CDR1 SGDLS and CDR2 YYNGEE. Here the CDR3 reads CASSGTSGGASSTDTQYF. The CDR3 nucleotides are TGTGCCAGCAGCGGGACTAGCGGGGGGGCGAGCAGCACAGATACGCAGTATTTT.

The V call is TRBV6-5, the J call TRBJ1-1, with a weak D call TRBD1 (6 bases). Between the trimmed V and J ends, which lost 6 bases and 2 bases, there was a span of 13 bases. There are 14 residues in the CDR3. CDR1 MNHEY and CDR2 SVGAGI come from the germline V gene. The CDR3 sequence is CASRSRQVNTEAFF. The CDR3 DNA reads TGTGCCAGCAGGTCACGACAGGTAAACACTGAAGCTTTCTTT.

This clone has a single count. This rearrangement joins TRBV30 to TRBJ1-1; D perhaps matches TRBD1 (6 bases). The CDR3 is 13 amino acids. With 2 bases removed from V and 1 base from J, the gap between germline ends came to 8 bases. CDR1 and CDR2 (germline): GTSNPN, SVGIG (reference sequence). The DNA of the CDR3 is TGTGCCTGGAGTAAGGACAGGAACACTGAAGCTTTCTTT. Translating gives CAWSKDRNTEAFF.

The chain has TRBV6-1 and TRBJ1-4, with 8 bases that match TRBD1. CDR3 size: 16 residues. The germline CDR1 and CDR2 sequences are MNHNS and SASEGT. With V trimmed by 0 bases and J by 7 bases, 7 bases remained unmatched. CDR3 region: CASSEAPDRAGEKLFF. The CDR3 DNA reads as TGTGCCAGCAGTGAAGCTCCGGACAGGGCGGGTGAAAAACTGTTTTTT.

J is TRBJ1-1 and V is TRBV7-9, with 9 bases aligning to TRBD1. In germline, CDR1 is SEHNR, CDR2 FQNEAQ (reference sequence). The ends lost 2 bases at V and 12 bases at J; junction bases unmatched: 7. This CDR3 has 13 residues. The CDR3 nucleotides read TGTGCCAGCAGCTTAAACCGGGACAGGGAAACTTTCTTT. It yields the protein CASSLNRDRETFF. The entire variable domain, with the rest obtained from reference TRBV7-9 and TRBJ1-1, is as follows: DTGVSQNPRHKITKRGQNVTFRCDPISEHNRLYWYRQTLGQGPEFLTYFQNEAQLEKSRLLSDRFSAERPKGSFSTLEIQRTEQGDSAMYLCASSLNRDRETFFGQGTRLTVV.

This clone was detected only once. The V call is TRBV18, the J call TRBJ2-1; D is ambiguous. The CDR3 contains 13 residues. Trimming removed 3 bases from V and 1 base from J, with 4 bases in between. The V gene's germline CDR1 is KGHSH and CDR2 LQKENI. The DNA of the CDR3 is TGTGCCAGCTCACCCCCATCCTACAATGAGCAGTTCTTC. Translation: CASSPPSYNEQFF.

The V gene is TRBV11-1, the J gene TRBJ1-2, with TRBD1 identical over 9 bases. This CDR3 has 15 residues. V lost 4 bases to trimming and J lost 7 bases; unmatched junction nucleotides: 10. Germline values: CDR1 SGHAT, CDR2 FQDESV (reference sequence). CDR3 sequence (DNA): TGTGCCAGCAGCTCGCCGGGACAGGGATTACGTGGCTACACCTTC. Translated: CASSSPGQGLRGYTF.

The CDR3 spells CASSLSLAGSTDTQYF. The CDR3 nucleotides read TGTGCCAGCAGCTTATCACTAGCGGGGAGCACAGATACGCAGTATTTT. The chain has TRBV5-4 and TRBJ2-3; 10 nucleotides match TRBD2. The length of the CDR3 is 16 residues. J lost 0 bases, V lost 2 bases, and 3 bases had no gene match. Germline CDR1 is SGHNT and CDR2 is YYREEE (reference sequence).

The rearrangement uses TRBV28 and TRBJ1-1; D uncertain. The V end was cut by 5 bases, the J end by 11 bases, with 21 bases between. Germline values: CDR1 MDHEN, CDR2 SYDVKM. The CDR3 contains 14 residues. The CDR3 reads CASSATRGGGRAFF. As DNA, the CDR3 is TGTGCCAGCAGTGCGACCCGGGGAGGCGGGCGTGCTTTCTTT.

This chain connects TRBV19 to TRBJ1-1; D ambiguous. Trimming stripped 1 base from V and 0 bases from J, with 3 bases between. Per germline, CDR1 LNHDA and CDR2 SQIVND (reference sequence). The CDR3 is 13 residues long. The CDR3 sequence is CASSIVMNTEAFF. The CDR3 DNA reads as TGTGCCAGTAGTATAGTAATGAACACTGAAGCTTTCTTT.

In this sample, this clone turned up once. This sequence joins TRBV3-1 (or the pseudogene TRBV3-2) and TRBJ2-3; D might be TRBD2 (6 bases). This CDR3 spans 16 amino acids. Trimming pared 8 bases from V and 1 base from J, leaving 19 bases between. CDR1 is LGHDT, CDR2 YNNKEL, per germline (reference sequence). The chain's CDR3 is CASGKEGLGGTDTQYF. CDR3 sequence (DNA): TGTGCCAGCGGAAAGGAGGGGCTCGGGGGCACAGATACGCAGTATTTT.

The chain is built from TRBV19 and TRBJ1-2, with TRBD1 matching 7 bases. The CDR3 consists of 14 residues. Trimming took 8 bases from V and 4 from J; bases not matched to a gene: 10. The germline V gene has CDR1 LNHDA and CDR2 SQIVND (reference sequence). The CDR3 protein is CASFKGARGYGYTF. In DNA form, the CDR3 reads TGTGCCAGTTTCAAGGGGGCTCGTGGCTATGGCTACACCTTC. The whole variable domain, filled in from reference TRBV19 and TRBJ1-2, reads DGGITQSPKYLFRKEGQNVTLSCEQNLNHDAMYWYRQDPGQGLRLIYYSQIVNDFQKGDIAEGYSVSREKKESFPLTVTSAQKNPTAFYLCASFKGARGYGYTFGSGTRLTVV.

This clone came up once. The chain is built from TRBV3-1 (or the pseudogene TRBV3-2) and TRBJ1-6; D not resolved. The CDR3 has 12 amino acids. The V end was cut by 5 bases, the J end by 9 bases, with 8 bases between. Germline V CDR1 and CDR2: LGHDT, YNNKEL (reference sequence). CDR3 loop: CASSKEVSPLHF. CDR3 in DNA: TGTGCCAGCAGCAAGGAGGTTTCACCCCTCCACTTT.

The chain combines TRBV10-3 with TRBJ2-7; 9 bases map to TRBD1. Per germline, CDR1 ENHRY and CDR2 SYGVKD. V shed 5 bases, J shed 5 bases, and the junction held 4 bases outside the gene matches. The CDR3 runs 13 residues. This CDR3 reads CAISKTGGDEQYV. The DNA for the CDR3 is TGTGCCATCAGTAAGACAGGGGGAGACGAGCAGTACGTC.

The genes are TRBV6-5 and TRBJ1-1; D not certain. The CDR3 has 16 residues. CDR1 is MNHEY and CDR2 is SVGAGI in the germline V gene. With 0 bases removed from V and 8 bases from J, the gap between germline ends came to 19 bases. In DNA, the CDR3 is TGTGCCAGCAGTTACTCGGGGTTAGGAGGACTACCAGAAGCTTTCTTT. Translation: CASSYSGLGGLPEAFF.

The rearrangement links TRBV30 to TRBJ2-6; D call uncertain. The CDR3 is made up of 13 amino acids. V lost 3 bases and J 1 base, leaving 4 bases between the germline ends. Germline CDR1 is GTSNPN and CDR2 is SVGIG (reference sequence). CDR3 nucleotide sequence: TGTGCCTGGAGCTTATCTGGGGCCAACGTCCTGACTTTC. Protein: CAWSLSGANVLTF.

The CDR3 loop is CASSPQAGTGLGAGGNTIYF. CDR3 bases: TGTGCCAGCAGCCCACAAGCCGGGACAGGACTAGGTGCAGGTGGAAACACCATATATTTT. The chain carries TRBV3-1 (or the pseudogene TRBV3-2) and TRBJ1-3; 8 nucleotides align to TRBD1. From germline, CDR1 is LGHDT and CDR2 YNNKEL (reference sequence). Trimming at V came to 4 bases and at J to 3 bases, leaving 20 bases not matched to a gene. The CDR3 has 20 amino acids.

The chain joins TRBV5-8 to TRBJ2-2; 8 positions match TRBD1. The V segment lost 4 bases and the J segment 2 bases; nucleotides outside the gene matches: 10. Germline V gene lookup returns CDR1 SGHTS and CDR2 YDEGEE. This CDR3 region has 17 residues. CDR3: CASSAGDRPSNTGELFF. DNA for the CDR3: TGTGCCAGCAGCGCCGGGGACAGGCCGTCAAACACCGGGGAGCTGTTTTTT.

CDR3 region: CASSPMRLNMNTEAFF. For the CDR3, the DNA is TGTGCCAGCAGCCCGATGAGGCTTAACATGAACACTGAAGCTTTCTTT. The V and J genes are TRBV6-2 or TRBV6-3 and TRBJ1-1, with D unclear. The CDR3 loop spans 16 amino acids. V lost 6 bases, J lost 0 bases, and 17 bases lay in between. Germline-derived CDR1 and CDR2 are MNHEY and SVGEGT.